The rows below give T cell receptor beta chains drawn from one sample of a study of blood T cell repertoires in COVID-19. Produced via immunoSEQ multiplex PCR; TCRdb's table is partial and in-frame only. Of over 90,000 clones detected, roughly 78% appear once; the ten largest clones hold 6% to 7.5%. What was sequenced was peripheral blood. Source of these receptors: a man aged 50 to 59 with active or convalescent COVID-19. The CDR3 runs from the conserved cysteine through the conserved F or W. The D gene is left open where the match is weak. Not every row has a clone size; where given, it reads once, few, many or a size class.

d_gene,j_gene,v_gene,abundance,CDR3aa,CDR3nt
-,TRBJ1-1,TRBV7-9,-,CASRGQTNTEAFF,TGTGCCAGTCGCGGACAGACAAACACTGAAGCTTTCTTT
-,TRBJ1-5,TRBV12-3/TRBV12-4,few,CASSLNERQPQHF,TGTGCCAGCAGTTTAAATGAGAGACAGCCCCAGCATTTT
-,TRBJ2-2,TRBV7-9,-,CASSLTLNTGELFF,TGTGCCAGCAGCTTGACTCTGAACACCGGGGAGCTGTTTTTT
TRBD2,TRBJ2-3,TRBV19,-,CATRDWRGGDTQYF,TGTGCCACCAGAGACTGGCGGGGGGGCGATACGCAGTATTTT
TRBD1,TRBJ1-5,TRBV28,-,CASSFLQGAQPQHF,TGTGCCAGCAGTTTCCTCCAGGGGGCCCAGCCCCAGCATTTT
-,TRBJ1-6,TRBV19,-,CASSIEVGNSPLHF,TGTGCCAGTAGTATTGAGGTCGGGAATTCACCCCTCCACTTT
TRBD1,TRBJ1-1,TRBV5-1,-,CASSPRQGLNTEAFF,TGCGCCAGCAGCCCAAGACAGGGTTTAAACACTGAAGCTTTCTTT
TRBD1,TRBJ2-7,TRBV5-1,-,CASRAGQGYEQYF,TGCGCCAGCAGGGCGGGACAGGGCTACGAGCAGTACTTC
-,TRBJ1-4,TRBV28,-,CASSFSATNEKLFF,TGTGCCAGCAGTTTCTCCGCGACTAATGAAAAACTGTTTTTT
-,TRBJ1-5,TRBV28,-,CASSPRGGRLMYQPQHF,TGTGCCAGCTCCCCCCGGGGGGGAAGGTTAATGTATCAGCCCCAGCATTTT
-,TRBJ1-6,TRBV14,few,CASSQEAGGSPLHF,TGTGCCAGCAGCCAAGAGGCGGGGGGTTCACCCCTCCACTTT
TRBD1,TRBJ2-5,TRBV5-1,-,CASSGLGQGIETQYF,TGCGCCAGCAGCGGATTGGGACAGGGTATAGAGACCCAGTACTTC
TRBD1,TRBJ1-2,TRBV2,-,CASRGQGTYGYTF,TGTGCCAGCCGAGGACAGGGGACTTATGGCTACACCTTC
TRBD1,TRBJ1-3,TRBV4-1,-,CASSQAGTGFGNTIYF,TGCGCCAGCAGCCAAGCCGGGACAGGGTTCGGAAACACCATATATTTT
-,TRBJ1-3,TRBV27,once,CASAVNMLPGNTIYF,TGTGCCAGCGCAGTTAATATGCTCCCAGGAAACACCATATATTTT
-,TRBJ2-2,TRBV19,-,CASRTGGQGTGELFF,TGTGCCAGTAGAACGGGGGGCCAGGGCACCGGGGAGCTGTTTTTT
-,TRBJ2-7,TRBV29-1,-,CSVRQDSYEQYF,TGCAGCGTTCGGCAGGACTCCTACGAGCAGTACTTC
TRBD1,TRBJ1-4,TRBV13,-,CASSRSGTGSSRWEKLFF,TGTGCCAGCAGTCGATCCGGGACAGGGTCCTCCCGTTGGGAAAAACTGTTTTTT
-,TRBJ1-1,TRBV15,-,CATSRDLTARETFF,TGTGCCACCAGCAGAGATTTGACAGCCCGAGAGACTTTCTTT
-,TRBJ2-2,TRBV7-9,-,CASSQTLNTGELFF,TGTGCCAGCAGCCAGACACTGAACACCGGGGAGCTGTTTTTT
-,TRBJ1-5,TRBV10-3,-,CAISELESNQPQHF,TGTGCCATCAGTGAGTTAGAGAGCAATCAGCCCCAGCATTTT
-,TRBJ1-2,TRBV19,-,CASSISVGVSGYGYTF,TGTGCCAGTAGTATAAGTGTAGGAGTTTCCGGCTATGGCTACACCTTC
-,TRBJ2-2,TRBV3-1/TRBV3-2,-,CASSQVGAAGELFF,TGTGCCAGCAGCCAAGTAGGGGCCGCCGGGGAGCTGTTTTTT
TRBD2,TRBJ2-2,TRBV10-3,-,CATSLAGGNGELFF,TGTGCCACATCCCTAGCGGGGGGGAACGGGGAGCTGTTTTTT
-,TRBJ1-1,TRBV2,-,CASSGQQNTEAFF,TGTGCCAGCAGCGGACAGCAGAACACTGAAGCTTTCTTT
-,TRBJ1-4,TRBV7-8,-,CASSLASTRGTNEKLFF,TGTGCCAGCAGCTTAGCATCAACGAGGGGGACTAATGAAAAACTGTTTTTT
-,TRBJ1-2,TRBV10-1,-,CASSGQLNYGYTF,TGCGCCAGCAGCGGACAGTTAAACTATGGCTACACCTTC
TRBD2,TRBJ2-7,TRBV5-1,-,CASSPLAGSSYEQYF,TGCGCCAGCAGCCCCCTAGCGGGGAGCTCCTACGAGCAGTACTTC
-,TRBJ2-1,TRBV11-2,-,CASSFTGDSYNEQFF,TGTGCCAGCAGCTTCACAGGAGACTCCTACAATGAGCAGTTCTTC
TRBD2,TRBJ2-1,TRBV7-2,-,CASSSLGAGFSNEQFF,TGTGCCAGCAGCTCTCTTGGAGCGGGGTTTAGCAATGAGCAGTTCTTC
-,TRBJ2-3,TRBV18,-,CASSPPASDTQYF,TGTGCCAGCTCACCACCGGCATCGGATACGCAGTATTTT
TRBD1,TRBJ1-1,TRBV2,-,CASTVTGETEAFF,TGTGCCAGCACAGTAACAGGGGAAACTGAAGCTTTCTTT
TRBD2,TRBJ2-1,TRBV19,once,CASSQGLQNNEQFF,TGTGCCAGTAGTCAGGGACTACAAAACAATGAGCAGTTCTTC
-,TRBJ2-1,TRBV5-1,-,CASSLDLSNEQFF,TGCGCCAGCAGCTTGGATCTCAGCAATGAGCAGTTCTTC
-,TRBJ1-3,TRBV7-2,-,CASSLELSGPGNTIYF,TGTGCCAGCAGCTTAGAGCTATCAGGCCCTGGAAACACCATATATTTT
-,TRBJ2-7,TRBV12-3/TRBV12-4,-,CASSLGESYEQYF,TGTGCCAGCAGTTTAGGCGAATCCTACGAGCAGTACTTC
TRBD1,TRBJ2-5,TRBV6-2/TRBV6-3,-,CASSYPVWGTGGDTETQYF,TGTGCCAGCAGTTACCCCGTTTGGGGGACAGGGGGCGATACGGAGACCCAGTACTTC
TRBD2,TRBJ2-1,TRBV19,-,CASSIRTSGGQFYNEQFF,TGTGCCAGTAGTATAAGGACTAGCGGGGGCCAATTCTACAATGAGCAGTTCTTC
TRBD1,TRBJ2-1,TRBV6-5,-,CASSYRQGNNEQFF,TGTGCCAGCAGTTATAGACAGGGTAACAATGAGCAGTTCTTC
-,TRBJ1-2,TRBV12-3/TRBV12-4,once,CASSLDSYGYTF,TGTGCCAGCAGTTTGGACAGCTATGGCTACACCTTC
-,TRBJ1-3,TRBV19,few,CASSIQDSSGNTIYF,TGTGCCAGTAGTATACAGGACAGCTCTGGAAACACCATATATTTT
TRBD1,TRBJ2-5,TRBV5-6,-,CASNRQGTQYF,TGTGCCAGCAACCGACAGGGGACCCAGTACTTC
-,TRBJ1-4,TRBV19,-,CASSDTSTNEKLFF,TGTGCCAGTAGCGACACATCAACTAATGAAAAACTGTTTTTT
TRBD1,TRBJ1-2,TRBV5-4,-,CASSSGTETNYGYTF,TGTGCCAGCAGCTCCGGGACAGAGACTAACTATGGCTACACCTTC
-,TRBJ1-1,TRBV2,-,CASSDETGNTEAFF,TGTGCCAGCAGTGATGAGACAGGGAACACTGAAGCTTTCTTT
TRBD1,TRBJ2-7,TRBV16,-,CASSGDRPYEQYF,TGTGCCAGCAGCGGGGACAGACCCTACGAGCAGTACTTC
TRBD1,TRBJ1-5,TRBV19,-,CASSPQGTGGWGQPQHF,TGTGCCAGTAGTCCCCAGGGGACAGGGGGCTGGGGTCAGCCCCAGCATTTT
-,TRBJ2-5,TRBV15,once,CATSRDYGGQETQYF,TGTGCCACCAGCAGAGATTACGGGGGACAAGAGACCCAGTACTTC
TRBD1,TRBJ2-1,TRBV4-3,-,CASSQSLGGQGDENEQFF,TGCGCCAGCAGCCAATCCCTGGGGGGACAGGGGGATGAAAATGAGCAGTTCTTC
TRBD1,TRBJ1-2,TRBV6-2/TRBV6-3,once,CASSPKGALYGYTF,TGTGCCAGCAGCCCCAAGGGGGCCCTCTATGGCTACACCTTC
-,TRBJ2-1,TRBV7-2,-,CASSLAGDSSYNEQFF,TGTGCCAGCAGCTTAGCAGGGGACTCCTCCTACAATGAGCAGTTCTTC
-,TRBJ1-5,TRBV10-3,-,CAISEGGIGSQPQHF,TGTGCCATCAGTGAGGGGGGGATAGGGTCCCAGCCCCAGCATTTT
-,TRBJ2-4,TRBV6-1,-,CASSGSGNIQYF,TGTGCCAGCAGTGGGTCGGGGAACATTCAGTACTTC